Listed here are 29 T cell receptor beta chains from one sample, sequenced in a study of T cells in localized non-small cell lung cancer (dated by TCRdb to about 2020). Library method: the immunoSEQ multiplex PCR assay. TCRdb's version of the immuneACCESS table is confined to in-frame rearrangements and falls short of the full clone set. An unresolved V gene accounts for under half of the shortfall where checked; the remainder is of unknown origin. Present in this sample are around 5,400 clones, roughly 85% of which were seen just once. Of the sample, around 9.1% falls within the top ten clones. This specimen was PBMCs, taken before any cancer treatment. All receptors derive from a woman aged 35 to 75 with stage II lung adenocarcinoma.

The genes are TRBV18 and TRBJ2-7; D not resolved. The germline gives CDR1 KGHSH, CDR2 LQKENI. V shed 3 bases and J shed 0 bases, with 6 bases lying between them. The length of the CDR3 is 13 residues. CDR3 in amino acids: CASSPAVSYEQYF. CDR3 nucleotides: TGTGCCAGCTCACCCGCGGTCTCCTACGAGCAGTACTTC.

The chain has TRBV19 and TRBJ1-1; D possibly corresponds to TRBD1 (6 bases). Between the trimmed V and J ends, which lost 7 bases and 3 bases, there was a span of 15 bases. Per the germline V gene, CDR1 is LNHDA and CDR2 is SQIVND (reference sequence). CDR3 size: 14 residues. The CDR3 is CASKEQGLYTEAFF. CDR3 DNA sequence: TGTGCCAGTAAGGAACAGGGTTTGTACACTGAAGCTTTCTTT.

V and J are TRBV9 and TRBJ1-2, with D maybe TRBD1 (6 bases). Trimming pared 0 bases from V and 2 bases from J, leaving 11 bases between. Germline values: CDR1 SGDLS, CDR2 YYNGEE. This CDR3 contains 15 residues. The CDR3 coding sequence is TGTGCCAGCAGCGTAGAGCCGGGGGGCAACTATGGCTACACCTTC. Protein sequence: CASSVEPGGNYGYTF.

The chain couples TRBV6-5 to TRBJ2-7; D unresolved. The V and J ends lost 5 bases and 5 bases respectively, with 19 bases between them. This CDR3 has 15 residues. CDR1 is MNHEY and CDR2 is SVGAGI in the germline V gene. The CDR3 spells CASSPMDRLDHEQYF. CDR3 DNA sequence: TGTGCCAGCAGTCCCATGGACCGTTTGGACCACGAGCAGTACTTC.

CDR3 bases: TGTGCCAGCAGCTTACAGGGCGAAGTAGGCTACACCTTC. Its protein product is CASSLQGEVGYTF. This chain joins TRBV6-5 and TRBJ1-2; perhaps TRBD1 as D (6 bases). Trimming stripped 6 bases from V and 8 bases from J, with 16 bases between. The CDR3 has 13 residues. Per the germline V gene, CDR1 is MNHEY and CDR2 is SVGAGI.

This clone showed up just once. The chain carries TRBV14 and TRBJ2-3; no clear D. Germline V gives CDR1 SGHDN, CDR2 FVKESK. There are 14 residues in the CDR3. V was cut by 4 bases and J by 2 bases, with 10 bases left in between. This CDR3 is CASSPLGSTDTQYF. The CDR3 region has the DNA TGTGCCAGCAGCCCCCTGGGATCCACAGATACGCAGTATTTT.

As concerns this clone: The junction shows a germline mismatch at one end, possibly a read error. The chain recombines TRBV7-7 with TRBJ2-1, with 10 bases aligning to TRBD2. From germline, CDR1 is SSHAT and CDR2 FNYEAQ (reference sequence). The CDR3 contains 17 residues. CDR3 region: CASSLAGSGGPDNEQFF. As DNA, the CDR3 is TGTGCTAGCAGCTTAGCGGGTAGCGGGGGGCCGGACAATGAGCAGTTCTTC.

The chain couples TRBV6-1 to TRBJ2-1; D is uncertain. With 3 bases removed from V and 9 bases from J, the gap between germline ends came to 12 bases. The CDR3 covers 13 residues. Germline CDR1 and CDR2: MNHNS and SASEGT. This CDR3 is CASSEMASFEQFF. The CDR3 coding sequence is TGTGCCAGCAGTGAGATGGCCAGCTTTGAGCAGTTCTTC.

The count of this clone is one. The V gene is TRBV28, the J gene TRBJ2-2; TRBD2 agrees at 9 bases. This CDR3 has 18 residues. Germline V gene sequence: CDR1 MDHEN, CDR2 SYDVKM. V shed 1 base, J shed 7 bases, and the junction held 13 bases outside the gene matches. This CDR3 is CASSLSPSGDPLGGELFF. In nucleotides, the CDR3 is TGTGCCAGCAGTTTATCCCCTAGCGGGGACCCTCTAGGCGGGGAGCTGTTTTTT.

This rearrangement joins TRBV10-3 to TRBJ2-2, with D maybe TRBD1 (6 bases). Trimming took 10 bases from V and 3 from J, leaving 12 bases between them. Germline CDR1 ENHRY, CDR2 SYGVKD. The CDR3 has 13 amino acids. The CDR3 DNA reads as TGTGCCACCCGGACAGCCCACACCGGGGAGCTGTTTTTT. Encoded protein: CATRTAHTGELFF.

The rearrangement joins TRBV27 to TRBJ1-1; the match to TRBD1 covers 7 bases. The CDR3 is 13 residues long. Germline V CDR1 and CDR2: MNHEY, SMNVEV (reference sequence). With 4 bases clipped from V and 5 bases from J, the junction kept 4 bases outside the gene matches. CDR3 sequence: CASSSRGGTEAFF. CDR3 coding DNA: TGTGCCAGCAGTTCCAGGGGGGGAACTGAAGCTTTCTTT.

CDR3 sequence reads: CASSGGGPQETQYF. DNA of the CDR3: TGTGCCAGCAGTGGGGGGGGGCCCCAAGAGACCCAGTACTTC. The chain employs TRBV6-1 and TRBJ2-5; weak D call: TRBD2 (7 bases). Germline-derived CDR1 and CDR2 are MNHNS and SASEGT. The CDR3 runs 14 residues. The V gene lost 4 bases and the J gene lost 1 base, with 10 bases spanning the gap.

The chain joins TRBV19 to TRBJ1-1; no clear D. The germline V gene has CDR1 LNHDA and CDR2 SQIVND (reference sequence). V was trimmed by 5 bases and J by 2 bases, leaving 15 bases between them. The CDR3 is 15 residues long. The CDR3 loop is CASSDLGAGNTEAFF. The DNA for the CDR3 is TGTGCCAGTAGTGATTTAGGCGCGGGAAACACTGAAGCTTTCTTT.

The J gene is TRBJ2-1, the V gene TRBV25-1; D is undetermined. This CDR3 spans 12 amino acids. V was trimmed by 3 bases and J by 0 bases, leaving 0 bases between them. Germline V gene lookup returns CDR1 MGHDK and CDR2 SYGVNS. CDR3 nucleotides: TGTGCCAGCAGTGACTCCTACAATGAGCAGTTCTTC. Translation gives CASSDSYNEQFF.

In its sample, this clone was seen once. This chain connects TRBV2 to TRBJ2-4; TRBD2 matches 8 bases. CDR3 size: 18 residues. The V and J ends lost 10 bases and 1 base, in that order; junction bases with no gene match: 18. The germline gives CDR1 SNHLY, CDR2 FYNNEI. In DNA form, the CDR3 reads TGTGCCACCCGGGCGGGGGGACTAGGGGCAGCGGCCAAAAACATTCAGTACTTC. Its translation: CATRAGGLGAAAKNIQYF.

The V call is TRBV9, the J call TRBJ1-1; weak D call: TRBD1 (5 bases). Germline assignment: CDR1 SGDLS and CDR2 YYNGEE. The CDR3 consists of 17 residues. The germline V and J ends were trimmed by 5 bases and 1 base, with 21 bases remaining between them. CDR3 bases: TGTGCCAGCAGTTTTGGAGGGGCTCAACCGGAGAACACTGAAGCTTTCTTT. The encoded protein is CASSFGGAQPENTEAFF.

This chain joins TRBV4-1 and TRBJ1-3; no clear D. Germline values: CDR1 MGHRA, CDR2 YSYEKL. Between the trimmed V and J ends, which lost 0 bases and 6 bases, there was a span of 9 bases. The CDR3 sequence is 14 residues long. The CDR3 region is CASSQDPLPNTIYF. Here the CDR3 DNA reads TGCGCCAGCAGCCAAGATCCCTTACCAAACACCATATATTTT.

V usage is TRBV7-9 and J usage is TRBJ1-2, with D perhaps matching TRBD1 (6 bases). The V end lost 2 bases, the J end lost 11 bases, and 12 bases lay between the germline ends. CDR1 and CDR2 from the germline V gene are SEHNR and FQNEAQ (reference sequence). This CDR3 is built from 12 residues. CDR3 protein: CASSLSRQAYTF. The CDR3, as DNA: TGTGCCAGCAGCTTATCCAGACAGGCTTACACCTTC.

The V and J genes are TRBV28 and TRBJ2-3, with D possibly TRBD1 on 5 matching bases. The CDR3 has 13 amino acids. V was trimmed by 1 base and J by 6 bases, leaving 8 bases between them. In germline, CDR1 is MDHEN, CDR2 SYDVKM. Here the CDR3 DNA reads TGTGCCAGCAGTTTATTAGCAGGGGATACGCAGTATTTT. It encodes CASSLLAGDTQYF.

The chain has TRBV2 and TRBJ2-7; 9 bases align to TRBD1. The CDR3 loop spans 13 amino acids. In germline, CDR1 is SNHLY, CDR2 FYNNEI. J was trimmed by 4 bases and V by 8 bases; bases with no gene match: 6. CDR3 bases: TGTGCCAGCCACGGGGACAGGGAGTACGAGCAGTACTTC. Protein: CASHGDREYEQYF.

Turning to this clone: The same CDR3 can be traced to other DNA sequences in this sample. The chain carries TRBV9 and TRBJ2-7; D perhaps matches TRBD2 (6 bases). This CDR3 is built from 14 residues. V lost 3 bases, J lost 0 bases, and 10 bases lay in between. Germline V CDR1 and CDR2: SGDLS, YYNGEE. CDR3 nucleotide sequence: TGTGCCAGCAGCGGAGGAGGGAGCTCCTACGAGCAGTACTTC. Amino acid sequence: CASSGGGSSYEQYF.

The chain couples TRBV5-1 to TRBJ2-7; 9 bases agree with TRBD1. Germline trimming cut 3 bases from V and 5 bases from J; bases unmatched to any gene: 9. From germline, CDR1 is SGHRS and CDR2 YFSETQ. The CDR3 has 15 amino acids. The CDR3 region has the DNA TGCGCCAGCAGCTGGGGGACAGGGAGTTCTCACGAGCAGTACTTC. It translates to CASSWGTGSSHEQYF.

In its sample, this clone was seen once. Other DNA sequences from this sample encode an identical CDR3 as well. The V and J genes are TRBV18 and TRBJ1-6, with 7 nucleotides matching TRBD1. This CDR3 has 14 amino acids. J gave up 12 bases and V 4 bases, and 9 bases lay outside the gene matches. The germline gives CDR1 KGHSH, CDR2 LQKENI. The CDR3 here is CASSLQERGRPLHF. The CDR3 coding sequence is TGTGCCAGCTCACTCCAGGAGAGGGGGCGACCCCTCCACTTT.

This clone was recorded once. This chain connects TRBV28 to TRBJ2-3; unclear D gene. V lost 3 bases, J lost 1 base, and 8 bases lay in between. The CDR3 is 14 residues long. The germline CDR1 and CDR2 sequences are MDHEN and SYDVKM. CDR3 protein: CASSFPPRTDTQYF. CDR3 nucleotides: TGTGCCAGCAGTTTTCCCCCCCGCACAGATACGCAGTATTTT.

J is TRBJ2-1 and V is TRBV28; the match to TRBD1 covers 8 bases. After removal of 6 bases from V and 3 bases from J, the junction contained 10 bases not matched to a gene. The germline V gene encodes CDR1 MDHEN and CDR2 SYDVKM. The CDR3 contains 16 residues. The CDR3 reads CASSGPTGAIYNEQFF. The CDR3 nucleotides read TGTGCCAGCAGCGGCCCGACAGGGGCCATCTACAATGAGCAGTTCTTC.

The CDR3 loop is CASSPGWTSGGQETQYF. CDR3 nucleotides: TGTGCCAGCTCACCAGGGTGGACTAGCGGGGGCCAAGAGACCCAGTACTTC. V usage is TRBV18 and J usage is TRBJ2-5; 13 bases match TRBD2. V dropped 2 bases and J dropped 1; count of bases not matched to a gene: 4. Germline assignment: CDR1 KGHSH and CDR2 LQKENI. The CDR3 covers 17 residues.

This clone was detected only once. V usage is TRBV10-3 and J usage is TRBJ2-5; D is unresolved. Per germline, CDR1 ENHRY and CDR2 SYGVKD. V was trimmed by 3 bases and J by 1 base, leaving 6 bases between them. This CDR3 spans 13 amino acids. The CDR3 protein is CAISDVGQETQYF. Here the CDR3 DNA reads TGTGCCATCAGTGATGTCGGCCAAGAGACCCAGTACTTC.

J is TRBJ2-3 and V is TRBV7-2; 7 nucleotides match TRBD2. CDR1 and CDR2 from the germline V gene are SGHTA and FQGNSA. With 0 bases clipped from V and 7 bases from J, the junction kept 10 bases outside the gene matches. This CDR3 has 16 residues. The DNA for the CDR3 is TGTGCCAGCAGCTTAGCATGGGGGAAGGGACTAAATACGCAGTATTTT. It yields the protein CASSLAWGKGLNTQYF.

In its sample, this clone was seen a few times. Sequence at one end of the junction differs from germline and may be a read error. The rearrangement joins TRBV7-7 to TRBJ1-1; no clear D. The CDR3 consists of 13 residues. CDR1 is SSHAT, CDR2 FNYEAQ, per germline (reference sequence). The CDR3 DNA reads as TGTGCTAGCAGCATATCGACGAACACTGAAGCTTTCTTT. As protein: CASSISTNTEAFF.